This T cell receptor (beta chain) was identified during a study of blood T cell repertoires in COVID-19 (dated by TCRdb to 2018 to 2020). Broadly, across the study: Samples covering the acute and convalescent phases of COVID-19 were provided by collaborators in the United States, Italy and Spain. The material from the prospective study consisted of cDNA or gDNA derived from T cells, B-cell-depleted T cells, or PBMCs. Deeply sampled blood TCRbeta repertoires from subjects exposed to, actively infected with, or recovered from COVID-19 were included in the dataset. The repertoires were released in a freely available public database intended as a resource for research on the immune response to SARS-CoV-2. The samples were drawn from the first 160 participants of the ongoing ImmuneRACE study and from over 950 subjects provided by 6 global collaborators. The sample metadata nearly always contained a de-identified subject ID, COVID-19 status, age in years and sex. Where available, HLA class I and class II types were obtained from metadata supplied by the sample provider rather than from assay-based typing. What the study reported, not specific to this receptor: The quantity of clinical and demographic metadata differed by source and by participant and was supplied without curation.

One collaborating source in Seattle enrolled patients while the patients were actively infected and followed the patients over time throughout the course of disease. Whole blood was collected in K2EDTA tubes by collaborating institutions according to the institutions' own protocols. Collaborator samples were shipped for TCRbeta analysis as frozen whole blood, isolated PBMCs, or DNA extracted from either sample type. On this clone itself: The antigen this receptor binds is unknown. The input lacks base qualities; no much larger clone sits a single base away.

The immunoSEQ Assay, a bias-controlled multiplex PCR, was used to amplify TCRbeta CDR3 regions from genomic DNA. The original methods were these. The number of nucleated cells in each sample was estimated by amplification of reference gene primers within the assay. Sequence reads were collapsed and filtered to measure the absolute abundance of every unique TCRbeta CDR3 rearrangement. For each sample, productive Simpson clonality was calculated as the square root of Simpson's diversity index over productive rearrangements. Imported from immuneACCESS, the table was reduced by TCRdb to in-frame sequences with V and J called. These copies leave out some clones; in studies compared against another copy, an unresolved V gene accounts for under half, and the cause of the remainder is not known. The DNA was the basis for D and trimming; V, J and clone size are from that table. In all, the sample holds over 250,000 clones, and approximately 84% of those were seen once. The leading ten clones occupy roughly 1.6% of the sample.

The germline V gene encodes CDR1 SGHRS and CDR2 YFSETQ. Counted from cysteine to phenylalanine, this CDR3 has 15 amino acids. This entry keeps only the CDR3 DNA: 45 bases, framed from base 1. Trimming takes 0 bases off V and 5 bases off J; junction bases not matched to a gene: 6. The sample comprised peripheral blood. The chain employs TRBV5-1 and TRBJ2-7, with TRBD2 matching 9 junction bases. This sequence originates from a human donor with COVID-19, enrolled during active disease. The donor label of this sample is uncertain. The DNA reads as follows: TGCGCCAGCAGCTTGGAAGGCGGGAGGGCAAACGAGCAGTACTTC. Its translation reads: CASSLEGGRANEQYF.